What follows are 17 T cell receptor beta chains derived from one specimen sequenced in a study of OX40 agonist ivuxolimab in advanced cancers. Libraries were prepared by immunoSEQ multiplex PCR; TCRdb keeps only in-frame clonotypes and omits some of them. The sample yields over 95,000 clones, roughly 80% seen once. This material consisted of CD4+ or CD8+ T cells sorted from blood, taken in a trial of the OX40 agonist ivuxolimab. The receptor source for this set is an adult with an advanced solid tumor such as melanoma, head and neck, liver or kidney cancer.

This chain connects TRBV7-2 to TRBJ2-3, with D perhaps being TRBD1 or TRBD2 (6 bases each). Germline values: CDR1 SGHTA, CDR2 FQGNSA. Trimming pared 4 bases from V and 0 bases from J, leaving 14 bases between. This CDR3 comprises 16 residues. The CDR3 region is CASSCRGRRSTDTQYF. The CDR3 nucleotides are TGTGCCAGCAGCTGCCGGGGGCGGAGGAGCACAGATACGCAGTATTTT.

V is TRBV4-2 and J is TRBJ1-2; TRBD1 agrees at 7 bases. This CDR3 region has 16 residues. Unmatched junction bases numbered 10, after V lost 5 bases and J lost 1 base. The germline V gene encodes CDR1 LGHNA and CDR2 YNFKEQ. The chain's CDR3 is CASSSVPRGYNYGYTF. DNA for the CDR3: TGTGCCAGCAGCTCCGTTCCCAGGGGGTATAACTATGGCTACACCTTC.

The chain employs TRBV7-2 and TRBJ2-1; 7 nucleotides align to TRBD2. V lost 4 bases, J lost 10 bases, and 19 bases stayed unmatched. The germline CDR1 and CDR2 sequences are SGHTA and FQGNSA. There are 17 residues in the CDR3. Here the CDR3 reads CASSSPVVREARQEQFF. The CDR3 nucleotides read TGTGCCAGCAGCTCCCCCGTGGTACGGGAGGCCCGGCAGGAGCAGTTCTTC.

This sequence joins TRBV19 and TRBJ1-5; perhaps TRBD1 as D (5 bases). Germline V gives CDR1 LNHDA, CDR2 SQIVND (reference sequence). Trimming removed 1 base at V and 2 bases at J, with 9 bases between. This CDR3 has 15 residues. The CDR3, as DNA: TGTGCCAGTAGTATAGCCGGGGGAGGCAATCAGCCCCAGCATTTT. This codes for CASSIAGGGNQPQHF.

The J gene is TRBJ2-7, the V gene TRBV6-6, with 10 bases that match TRBD1. Unmatched junction bases numbered 8, after V lost 5 bases and J lost 7 bases. The CDR3 has 14 amino acids. Germline V lookup: CDR1 MNHNY, CDR2 SVGAGI (reference sequence). The CDR3 DNA sequence: TGTGCCAGCAGTCAAAGACAGGGGGCGGGAGAGCAGTACTTC. Residues: CASSQRQGAGEQYF.

The J gene is TRBJ2-1, the V gene TRBV7-3, with TRBD2 matching 8 bases. The CDR3 consists of 14 residues. Looked up from germline, CDR1 is SGHTA and CDR2 is FQGTGA. The V and J ends lost 3 bases and 9 bases, in that order; junction bases with no gene match: 7. The CDR3 sequence: CASSLSGSTSEQFF. DNA of the CDR3: TGTGCCAGCAGCTTGAGCGGGAGTACCAGTGAGCAGTTCTTC.

This clone was seen only a few times. The chain has TRBV5-5 and TRBJ2-7; 8 bases fit TRBD1. Germline CDR1 and CDR2: SGHKS and YYEKEE (reference sequence). Losses at the gene ends were 4 bases for V and 5 bases for J; bases not matched to a gene: 11. This CDR3 is built from 15 residues. The CDR3 coding sequence is TGTGCCAGCAGCGTCCTCCGGGACAGGTCCCACGAGCAGTACTTC. This codes for CASSVLRDRSHEQYF.

V usage is TRBV6-5 and J usage is TRBJ1-1; D perhaps matches TRBD1 (6 bases). CDR3 size: 15 residues. Germline CDR1 is MNHEY and CDR2 is SVGAGI. The V gene lost 1 base and the J gene lost 2 bases, with 11 bases spanning the gap. DNA of the CDR3: TGTGCCAGCAGTTACTTCGGGACACCCAACACTGAAGCTTTCTTT. As protein: CASSYFGTPNTEAFF.

The rearrangement uses TRBV19 and TRBJ1-1; perhaps TRBD1 as D (5 bases). With 2 bases removed from V and 6 bases from J, the gap between germline ends came to 16 bases. CDR3 length equals 15 residues. Germline V gives CDR1 LNHDA, CDR2 SQIVND (reference sequence). CDR3 nucleotide sequence: TGTGCCAGTAGTATACCGGGGCGAGAAACCGCTGAAGCTTTCTTT. Translating gives CASSIPGRETAEAFF.

The chain is built from TRBV6-5 and TRBJ2-1; 7 bases are a match to TRBD2. The CDR3 contains 16 residues. The trim removed 1 base at V and 1 base at J, leaving 4 bases unmatched. Germline V gene sequence: CDR1 MNHEY, CDR2 SVGAGI. DNA for the CDR3: TGTGCCAGCAGTTACTTGGGGGGGGGTTCCTACAATGAGCAGTTCTTC. It translates to CASSYLGGGSYNEQFF.

This clone was counted a single time. The chain combines TRBV5-5 with TRBJ2-6; 9 bases line up with TRBD1. V lost 5 bases and J lost 0; bases outside the gene matches: 9. Germline V gene data show CDR1 as SGHKS and CDR2 as YYEKEE (reference sequence). This CDR3 is built from 18 residues. The CDR3, as DNA: TGTGCCAGCAGTCAACCGGGACAGGGACCCTCTGGGGCCAACGTCCTGACTTTC. Translated: CASSQPGQGPSGANVLTF.

In this sample, this clone turned up a few times. The V call is TRBV30, the J call TRBJ1-5, with unresolved D. The CDR3 has 13 residues. CDR1 is GTSNPN, CDR2 SVGIG, per germline (reference sequence). The V end lost 3 bases, the J end lost 5 bases, and 11 bases lay between the germline ends. CDR3 amino acids: CAWSASFDQPQHF. In DNA form, the CDR3 reads TGTGCCTGGAGCGCAAGTTTCGATCAGCCCCAGCATTTT.

CDR3 in DNA: TGTGCCAGCAGTCCCCGGACAGATAATCAGCCCCAGCATTTT. It translates to CASSPRTDNQPQHF. V gene TRBV27 combines with J gene TRBJ1-5; a weak D match, TRBD1 (6 bases). The CDR3 loop spans 14 amino acids. Germline assignment: CDR1 MNHEY and CDR2 SMNVEV (reference sequence). V lost 5 bases to trimming and J lost 4 bases, with 12 bases between them.

This chain connects TRBV20-1 to TRBJ2-7; 7 bases are shared with TRBD2. CDR3 length: 11 amino acids. V shed 5 bases and J 2 bases; nucleotides not matched to a gene: 0. The germline gives CDR1 DFQATT, CDR2 SNEGSKA (reference sequence). CDR3 sequence (DNA): TGCAGTGCTGGGACTACCTACGAGCAGTACTTC. Its translation: CSAGTTYEQYF.

The V and J genes are TRBV5-1 and TRBJ1-5, with 7 positions matching TRBD1. The CDR3 spans 16 residues. The V gene end was trimmed by 1 base and the J gene end by 7 bases; junction bases not matched to a gene: 11. Germline values: CDR1 SGHRS, CDR2 YFSETQ. Here the CDR3 DNA reads TGCGCCAGCAGCTTGACCGCGACAGGGCCGGGCCAGCCCCAGCATTTT. Protein product: CASSLTATGPGQPQHF.

The sample holds a few counts of this clone. V usage is TRBV28 and J usage is TRBJ1-2, with 9 bases identical to TRBD1. The V segment lost 7 bases and the J segment 6 bases; nucleotides outside the gene matches: 15. The germline V gene encodes CDR1 MDHEN and CDR2 SYDVKM. CDR3 size: 16 residues. In DNA, the CDR3 is TGTGCCAGCACCAACTCGGGAGGACAGGGGAGAAATGGCTACACCTTC. Residues: CASTNSGGQGRNGYTF.

This clone was detected a few times. The V gene is TRBV16, the J gene TRBJ1-2; D remains ambiguous. Trimming removed 2 bases from V and 7 bases from J, with 11 bases in between. CDR1 and CDR2 (germline): KGHSY, FQNENV. CDR3 size: 13 residues. The chain's CDR3 is CASSQGRTAGYTF. The DNA for the CDR3 is TGTGCCAGCAGCCAAGGAAGGACTGCTGGCTACACCTTC.